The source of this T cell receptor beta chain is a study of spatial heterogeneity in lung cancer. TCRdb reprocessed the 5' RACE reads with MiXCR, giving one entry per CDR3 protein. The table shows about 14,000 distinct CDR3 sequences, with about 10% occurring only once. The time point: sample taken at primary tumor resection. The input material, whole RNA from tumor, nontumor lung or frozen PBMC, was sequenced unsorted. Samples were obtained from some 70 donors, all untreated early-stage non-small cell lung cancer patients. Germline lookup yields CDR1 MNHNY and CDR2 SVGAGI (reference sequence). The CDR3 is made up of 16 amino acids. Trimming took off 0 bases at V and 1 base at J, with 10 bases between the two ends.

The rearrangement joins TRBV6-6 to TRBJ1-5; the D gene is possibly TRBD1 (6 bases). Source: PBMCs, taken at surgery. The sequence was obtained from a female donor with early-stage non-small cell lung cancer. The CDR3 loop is CASSYSSQGSNQPQHF. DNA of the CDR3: TGTGCCAGCAGTTACTCGTCGCAGGGGAGCAATCAGCCCCAGCATTTT.